A selection of T cell receptor beta chains follows, all from one sample in a study of blood T cells in healthy people across ages. TCRdb reprocessed the 5' RACE reads via MiXCR and lists one record per CDR3 protein. The sample yields more than 450,000 distinct CDR3 sequences, over 25% seen once. These data were likewise used in another study, on T cells of mothers and their children.

The sequencing input was blood. The receptors were sampled from a boy aged 2 to 10 in good health. Both conserved end residues are part of each CDR3. The D gene is left open where the match is weak. Size values are once, few and many counts, or a class for expanded clones, and some rows have none.

>TRBD1|TRBJ2-3|15|.|TRBV4-3
TGCGCCAGCAGCCAAGAAATAGTACAGGGGTTGGCGCAGTATTTT
CASSQEIVQGLAQYF
>.|TRBJ2-1|14|few|TRBV20-1
TGCAGTGCTAGGGGAAACAAACAAGTCAATGAGCAGTTCTTC
CSARGNKQVNEQFF
>TRBD1|TRBJ2-7|15|few|TRBV7-2
TGTGCCAGCAGCTTAAGGCAGGGGGCCGTCTACGAGCAGTACTTC
CASSLRQGAVYEQYF
>TRBD1|TRBJ1-1|18|few|TRBV2
TGTGCCAGCAGTGAAGCGGGCTTGGGGACAGTGGGGTACACTGAAGCTTTCTTT
CASSEAGLGTVGYTEAFF
>.|TRBJ2-7|14|many|TRBV5-6
TGTGCCAGCAGCTTGGACGGGAGAAGCTACGAGCAGTACTTC
CASSLDGRSYEQYF
>TRBD2|TRBJ2-4|15|.|TRBV10-2
TGCGCCAGCAGTGAGACTAGCGGGACCAAAAACATTCAGTACTTC
CASSETSGTKNIQYF
>TRBD1|TRBJ1-2|17|.|TRBV3-1
TGTGCCAGCAGCCAAAAGGGTACAGGGGGAAGAGACTATGGCTACACCTTC
CASSQKGTGGRDYGYTF
>TRBD1|TRBJ2-2|18|.|TRBV23-1
TGCGCCAGCAGTCATCCTCCTACAGGGGGCGCGGGGACCGGGGAGCTGTTTTTT
CASSHPPTGGAGTGELFF
>.|TRBJ2-3|16|few|TRBV12-5
TGTGCTAGTGGTTTGGTACGTTCAGGGATCGCAGATACGCAGTATTTT
CASGLVRSGIADTQYF
>.|TRBJ2-1|14|.|TRBV21-1
TGTGCCAGCAGCAAAGAAGGCGGGGACAATGAGCAGTTCTTC
CASSKEGGDNEQFF
>.|TRBJ1-2|14|few|TRBV12-3/TRBV12-4
TGTGCCAGCAGTCCTCGGGAAGGGTGGGGTGGCTACACCTTC
CASSPREGWGGYTF
>TRBD1|TRBJ1-1|15|.|TRBV10-1
TGCGCCAGCTATACCGTGGACAGGGGGAACACTGAAGCTTTCTTT
CASYTVDRGNTEAFF
>TRBD1|TRBJ1-2|13|.|TRBV20-1
TGCAGTGCTGGAACGGGACAGTTCTATGGCTACACCTTC
CSAGTGQFYGYTF
>.|TRBJ1-2|13|.|TRBV30
TGTGCCTGGAGTGAAGACGGTACCTATGGCTACACCTTC
CAWSEDGTYGYTF
>.|TRBJ2-6|17|.|TRBV4-2
TGTGCCAGCAGCCAAGTCGCAGGTTCGGGTGGGGCCAACGTCCTGACTTTC
CASSQVAGSGGANVLTF
>TRBD2|TRBJ2-3|18|few|TRBV27
TGTGCCAGCAGTTTAAGGGCTAGCGGGGCCACTAGCACAGATACGCAGTATTTT
CASSLRASGATSTDTQYF
>.|TRBJ2-7|13|few|TRBV4-2
TGTGCCAGCAGCCAAGGAGAGTTCTACGAGCAGTACTTC
CASSQGEFYEQYF
>.|TRBJ1-1|14|.|TRBV29-1
TGCAGCGCCGAAACCGGGACGGTGAACACTGAAGCTTTCTTT
CSAETGTVNTEAFF
>.|TRBJ2-6|15|.|TRBV5-4
TGTGCCAGCAGCTCGGAACGGGACGGGGCCAACGTCCTGACTTTC
CASSSERDGANVLTF
>.|TRBJ1-4|13|few|TRBV7-2
TGTGCCAGCAGCTTCGGGCCTAATGAAAAACTGTTTTTT
CASSFGPNEKLFF
>TRBD1|TRBJ1-1|15|.|TRBV11-2
TGTGCCAGCAGCTTAGTGACAGGGGGGTTCACTGAAGCTTTCTTT
CASSLVTGGFTEAFF
>TRBD2|TRBJ2-2|17|.|TRBV5-1
TGCGCCAGCAGCTTGACACCGGGAGGCCCCTTCGCCGGGGAGCTGTTTTTT
CASSLTPGGPFAGELFF
>.|TRBJ2-5|11|.|TRBV14
TGTGCCAGCAGCCATTCGGAGACCCAGTACTTC
CASSHSETQYF
>.|TRBJ2-7|13|few|TRBV25-1
TGTGCCACCAAGTCAGACATCTCCTACGAGCAGTACTTC
CATKSDISYEQYF
>TRBD1|TRBJ1-5|14|many|TRBV7-8
TGTGCCAGCAGCCAGGGACAGGGTAATCAGCCCCAGCATTTT
CASSQGQGNQPQHF
>.|TRBJ1-4|15|.|TRBV20-1
TGCAGTGCTAGAGCCGTGGACGTTTCGGATGAAAAACTGTTTTTT
CSARAVDVSDEKLFF
>TRBD1|TRBJ2-3|13|.|TRBV5-1
TGCGCCAGCAGCTTGACAGGGGGAGATACGCAGTATTTT
CASSLTGGDTQYF
>TRBD2|TRBJ2-5|16|.|TRBV28
TGTGCCAGCAGCCAGATGGTACTAGCGGGGGGAGAGACCCAGTACTTC
CASSQMVLAGGETQYF
>.|TRBJ2-1|15|.|TRBV29-1
TGCAGCGTTGAAGATCTTAGGGGTACCTACAATGAGCAGTTCTTC
CSVEDLRGTYNEQFF
>.|TRBJ2-3|15|.|TRBV10-3
TGTGCCATCAGCCCGGGACACTCTAGCAATCAGCCCCAGTATTTT
CAISPGHSSNQPQYF
>.|TRBJ2-3|13|.|TRBV20-1
TGCAGTGCTAGGGGTCAGACAGGCAGTGCGCAGTATTTT
CSARGQTGSAQYF
>.|TRBJ2-7|16|few|TRBV6-2/TRBV6-3
TGTGCCAGCAGTTACTCGATCATTGCGGGGTCCTACGAGCAGTACTTC
CASSYSIIAGSYEQYF
>TRBD2|TRBJ2-3|15|few|TRBV12-3/TRBV12-4
TGTGCCAGCACTGCGAGGGTACTAGCGGGAGATACGCAGTATTTT
CASTARVLAGDTQYF
>.|TRBJ2-1|14|.|TRBV2
TGTGCCAGCAGTGCGCTGGCAGGGGCCAATGAGCAGTTCTTC
CASSALAGANEQFF
>.|TRBJ2-5|12|.|TRBV20-1
TGCAGTGCCGGGCAGCACCAAGAGACCCAGTACTTC
CSAGQHQETQYF
>TRBD2|TRBJ2-7|14|few|TRBV5-1
TGCGCCAGCAGCCCGGACGGGGGGTACGACGAGCAGTACTTC
CASSPDGGYDEQYF
>.|TRBJ2-5|12|.|TRBV10-3
TGTGCCATCGGGGGAAACCAAGAGACCCAGTACTTC
CAIGGNQETQYF
>.|TRBJ2-3|12|many|TRBV6-5
TGTGCCAGCAGGTCTACAGGGACCACGCAGTATTTT
CASRSTGTTQYF
>.|TRBJ1-2|11|.|TRBV5-6
TGTGCCAGCAGCATATCAAATGGCTACACCTTC
CASSISNGYTF
>TRBD1|TRBJ1-6|12|.|TRBV6-1
TGTGCCACGGGGACAGGGTTGACACCCCTCCACTTT
CATGTGLTPLHF
>TRBD2|TRBJ2-2|18|.|TRBV11-2
TGTGCCAGCAGCTTACGTCCCGGGACTAGCGGGAACACCGGGGAGCTGTTTTTT
CASSLRPGTSGNTGELFF
>TRBD1|TRBJ2-2|15|.|TRBV9
TGTGCCAGCAGCCCGAGGACAGGGAACACCGGGGACCTGTTTTTT
CASSPRTGNTGDLFF